The source of this TCR beta chain is a study of blood T cell repertoires in COVID-19. Study-wide background: Sites in the United States, Italy and Spain provided acute and convalescent COVID-19 samples. Sources were T cells, B-cell-depleted T cells, or PBMCs; the material itself was cDNA or gDNA.

Sequencing used immunoSEQ multiplex PCR; TCRdb keeps in-frame clones, though not all of them. The sample lists roughly 360,000 clones, roughly 90% occurring once. The cohort comprised adults aged about 18 to 100 years residing in 24 US areas. In assigning cohorts, the study relied on participant-reported clinical history. Trimming cost V 4 bases and J 1 base; bases outside gene matches: 2. The CDR3 totals 16 residues. The germline CDR1 and CDR2 sequences are SGHNT and YYREEE (reference sequence). V and J are TRBV5-4 and TRBJ2-3; 14 nucleotides line up with TRBD2. Sequencing was done on a sample of PBMCs or T cells enriched from blood (not recorded which). This clonotype was sampled from a woman aged 25-40 years with acute COVID-19. DNA of the CDR3: TGTGCCAGCAGCAAGGGACTAGCGGGGGGCACAGATACGCAGTATTTT. This gives the protein CASSKGLAGGTDTQYF.